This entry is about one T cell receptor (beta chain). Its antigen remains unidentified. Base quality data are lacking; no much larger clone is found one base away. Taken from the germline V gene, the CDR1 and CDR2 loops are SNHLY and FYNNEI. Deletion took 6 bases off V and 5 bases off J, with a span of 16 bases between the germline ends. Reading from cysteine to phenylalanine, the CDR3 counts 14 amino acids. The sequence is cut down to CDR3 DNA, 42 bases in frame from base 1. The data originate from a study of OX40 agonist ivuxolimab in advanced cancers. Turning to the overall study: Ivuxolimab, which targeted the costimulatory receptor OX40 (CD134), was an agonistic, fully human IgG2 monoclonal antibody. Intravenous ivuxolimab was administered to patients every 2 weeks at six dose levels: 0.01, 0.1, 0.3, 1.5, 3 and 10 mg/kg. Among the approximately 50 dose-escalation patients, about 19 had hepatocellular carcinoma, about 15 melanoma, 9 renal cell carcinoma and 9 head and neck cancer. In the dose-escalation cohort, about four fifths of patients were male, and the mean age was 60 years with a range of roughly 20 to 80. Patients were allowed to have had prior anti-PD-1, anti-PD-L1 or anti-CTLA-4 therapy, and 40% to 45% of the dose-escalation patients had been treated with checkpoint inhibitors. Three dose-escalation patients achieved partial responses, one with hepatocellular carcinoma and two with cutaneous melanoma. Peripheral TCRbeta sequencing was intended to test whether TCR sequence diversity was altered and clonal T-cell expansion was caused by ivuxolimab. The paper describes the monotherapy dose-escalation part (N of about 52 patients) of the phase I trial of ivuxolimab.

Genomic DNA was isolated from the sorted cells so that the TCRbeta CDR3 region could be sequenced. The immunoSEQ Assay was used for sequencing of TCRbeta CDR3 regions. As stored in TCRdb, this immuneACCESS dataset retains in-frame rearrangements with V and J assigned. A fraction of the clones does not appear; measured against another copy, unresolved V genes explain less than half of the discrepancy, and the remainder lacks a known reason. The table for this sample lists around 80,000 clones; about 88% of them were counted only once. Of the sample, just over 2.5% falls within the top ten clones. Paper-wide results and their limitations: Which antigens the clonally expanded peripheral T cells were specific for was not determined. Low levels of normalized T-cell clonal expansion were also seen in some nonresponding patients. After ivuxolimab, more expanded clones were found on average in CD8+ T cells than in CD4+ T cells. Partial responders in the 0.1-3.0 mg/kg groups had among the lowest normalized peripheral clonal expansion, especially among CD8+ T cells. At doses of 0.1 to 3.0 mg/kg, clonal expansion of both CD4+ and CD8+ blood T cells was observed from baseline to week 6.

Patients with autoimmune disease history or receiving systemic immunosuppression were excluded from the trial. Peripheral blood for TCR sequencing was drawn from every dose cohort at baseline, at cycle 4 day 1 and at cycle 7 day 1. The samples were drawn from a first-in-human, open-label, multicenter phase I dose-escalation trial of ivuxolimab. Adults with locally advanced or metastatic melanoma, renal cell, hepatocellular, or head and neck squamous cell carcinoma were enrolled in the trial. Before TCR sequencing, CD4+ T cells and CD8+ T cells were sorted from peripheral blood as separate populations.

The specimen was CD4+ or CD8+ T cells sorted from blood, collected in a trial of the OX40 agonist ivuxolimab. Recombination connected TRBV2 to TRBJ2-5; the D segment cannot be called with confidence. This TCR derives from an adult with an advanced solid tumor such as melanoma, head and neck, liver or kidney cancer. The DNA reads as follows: TGTGCCAGCAGCGCCCGACGGATGGGGGAGACCCAGTACTTC. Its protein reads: CASSARRMGETQYF.